This T cell receptor beta chain is from a study of blood T cells in healthy people across ages. On the study more broadly: Capturing about one barcoded beta molecule per two T cells was achieved by template switching. Study results and limitations: Per million T cells, TCR beta diversity dropped about linearly as age rose. TCR beta diversity correlated strongly with naive T cell percentage.

The second PCR ran roughly 7 to 12 cycles with a sample-barcoded 5' primer and J-beta primers. Carrying 12 random nucleotides, a template-switch adaptor labeled each individual cDNA molecule. A single record per CDR3 protein comes from TCRdb applying MiXCR to the 5' RACE reads. The profile shows 1.5 million to 2 million distinct CDR3 sequences, 30% to 40% of them singletons. Details on this clonotype: The antigen remains unidentified.

The V end lost 0 bases, the J end lost 3 bases, and 4 bases lay between the germline ends. The CDR3 covers 13 residues. Germline-derived CDR1 and CDR2 are SGHNT and YENEEA. This sequence originates from a woman aged 30 to 39 in good health. Sequencing input: blood. The genes are TRBV11-3 and TRBJ2-3, with D uncertain. CDR3 sequence (DNA): TGTGCCAGCAGCTTAGAACAGACAGATACGCAGTATTTT. Translation gives CASSLEQTDTQYF.